The 23 T cell receptor beta chains presented below share a single source sample, sequenced in a study of cytomegalovirus exposure and HLA in healthy donors. Vbeta (60) and Jbeta (13) primers were used in the PCR. The method was immunoSEQ multiplex PCR; TCRdb's version includes in-frame clones alone and lacks a portion of them. Among approximately 140,000 clones listed, roughly 77% were seen once. Sequencing was carried out using PBMCs. These receptors were taken from a woman in her thirties or forties in good health and CMV-seropositive.

The chain couples TRBV7-2 to TRBJ2-1; TRBD2 agrees at 7 bases. This CDR3 spans 14 amino acids. Looked up from germline, CDR1 is SGHTA and CDR2 is FQGNSA. V lost 2 bases and J lost 8; bases outside the gene matches: 6. CDR3 nucleotide sequence: TGTGCCAGCAGCTTATTAAGCGGGGCGGATGAGCAGTTCTTC. Amino acid sequence: CASSLLSGADEQFF. The full variable domain, with the rest looked up from reference TRBV7-2 and TRBJ2-1, is GAGVSQSPSNKVTEKGKDVELRCDPISGHTALYWYRQSLGQGLEFLIYFQGNSAPDKSGLPSDRFSAERTGGSVSTLTIQRTQQEDSAVYLCASSLLSGADEQFFGPGTRLTVL.

The CDR3 coding sequence is TGTGCCAGCAGTCCGGGAGGCAGTACCAACTATGGCTACACCTTC. This gives the protein CASSPGGSTNYGYTF. The chain recombines TRBV2 with TRBJ1-2; D not resolved. The V and J ends lost 5 bases and 2 bases respectively, with 15 bases between them. The CDR3 totals 15 residues. Germline CDR1 and CDR2: SNHLY and FYNNEI.

The chain uses TRBV9 and TRBJ2-1; 10 bases match TRBD2. This CDR3 contains 14 residues. Germline CDR1 SGDLS, CDR2 YYNGEE. Unmatched junction bases numbered 7, after V lost 3 bases and J lost 10 bases. The CDR3 DNA sequence: TGTGCCAGCAGCGGTCCCGGGACTAGCGCAGAGCAGTTCTTC. Translation: CASSGPGTSAEQFF.

V and J are TRBV27 and TRBJ1-6; 12 bases map to TRBD1. J was trimmed by 6 bases and V by 6 bases; bases with no gene match: 6. The CDR3 has 16 amino acids. Germline lookup yields CDR1 MNHEY and CDR2 SMNVEV (reference sequence). The CDR3 bases are TGTGCCAGCAGCCACGGGACAGGGGGCCTTAATTCACCCCTCCACTTT. Translation: CASSHGTGGLNSPLHF.

This chain connects TRBV5-4 to TRBJ2-3; the D gene is possibly TRBD2 (6 bases). The CDR3 totals 16 residues. The V gene's germline CDR1 is SGHNT and CDR2 YYREEE (reference sequence). V was clipped by 6 bases and J by 4 bases, with 21 bases between them. The CDR3 loop is CASTHGLGRGADTQYF. The CDR3 nucleotides read TGTGCCAGCACCCATGGACTGGGGCGGGGAGCAGATACGCAGTATTTT.

The chain carries TRBV9 and TRBJ2-2, with D maybe TRBD2 (6 bases). V was pared by 3 bases and J by 1 base, with 25 bases between. The germline V gene encodes CDR1 SGDLS and CDR2 YYNGEE. There are 20 residues in the CDR3. This CDR3 reads CASSGNVPSGDLWNTGELFF. The DNA for the CDR3 is TGTGCCAGCAGCGGAAATGTCCCTTCGGGGGACCTATGGAACACCGGGGAGCTGTTTTTT.

The rearrangement uses TRBV10-3 and TRBJ2-3; TRBD2 is a possible D gene (6 bases). Per germline, CDR1 ENHRY and CDR2 SYGVKD. The CDR3 totals 13 residues. V lost 11 bases, J lost 4 bases, and 16 bases lay in between. The CDR3 sequence: CAASGRDSDTQYF. In DNA, the CDR3 is TGTGCCGCCTCGGGGCGGGACTCAGATACGCAGTATTTT.

The V gene is TRBV5-5, the J gene TRBJ2-5; TRBD1 matches 11 bases. CDR1 is SGHKS, CDR2 YYEKEE, per germline (reference sequence). The CDR3 is 15 residues long. V lost 2 bases to trimming and J lost 5 bases; unmatched junction nucleotides: 5. The CDR3 loop reads CASSLRTGGTETQYF. The CDR3 DNA reads as TGTGCCAGCAGCTTAAGGACAGGGGGCACGGAGACCCAGTACTTC.

This chain uses TRBV19 with TRBJ2-7, with 9 positions matching TRBD1. The CDR3 has 15 amino acids. In germline, CDR1 is LNHDA, CDR2 SQIVND (reference sequence). J was trimmed by 1 base and V by 9 bases; bases with no gene match: 10. CDR3 amino acids: CASRYGQGKSYEQYF. Here the CDR3 DNA reads TGTGCCAGCCGCTATGGACAGGGGAAATCCTACGAGCAGTACTTC.

This chain joins TRBV5-1 and TRBJ1-1; 8 nucleotides agree with TRBD1. This CDR3 contains 15 residues. Germline-derived CDR1 and CDR2 are SGHRS and YFSETQ. V trimming: 4 bases; J trimming: 0 bases; junction bases outside the gene matches: 5. CDR3 sequence reads: CASSPTGGMNTEAFF. CDR3 nucleotide sequence: TGCGCCAGCAGCCCCACAGGGGGGATGAACACTGAAGCTTTCTTT.

V usage is TRBV25-1 and J usage is TRBJ2-7; 9 bases fit TRBD1. This CDR3 is built from 15 residues. V trimming: 5 bases; J trimming: 1 base; junction bases outside the gene matches: 6. The germline V gene has CDR1 MGHDK and CDR2 SYGVNS. The CDR3 reads CASSHKGQGSYEQYF. The CDR3 DNA is TGTGCCAGCAGTCACAAGGGACAGGGATCCTACGAGCAGTACTTC.

The chain links TRBV30 to TRBJ1-2, with TRBD1 matching over 7 bases. Germline loops: CDR1 GTSNPN, CDR2 SVGIG (reference sequence). This CDR3 comprises 13 residues. The chain's CDR3 is CALSTGRSYGYTF. CDR3 DNA sequence: TGTGCTCTCTCGACAGGGCGAAGCTATGGCTACACCTTC.

This clone was recorded a few times. The genes are TRBV4-1 and TRBJ2-7, with 9 bases aligning to TRBD2. The junction had 6 bases not matched to a gene; V was cut back by 1 base and J by 2 bases. CDR1 and CDR2 (germline): MGHRA, YSYEKL. CDR3 length: 16 amino acids. CDR3 DNA: TGCGCCAGCAGCCAAGGGGGCGGGAGGGCCCCCTACGAGCAGTACTTC. This encodes CASSQGGGRAPYEQYF.

The J gene is TRBJ2-7, the V gene TRBV7-6, with 15 bases that match TRBD2. The CDR3 is 18 amino acids. After removal of 4 bases from V and 4 bases from J, the junction contained 11 bases not matched to a gene. In germline, CDR1 is SGHVS, CDR2 FNYEAQ. The CDR3 here is CASSSPLGLAGGVYEQYF. For the CDR3, the DNA is TGTGCCAGCAGCTCACCACTCGGACTAGCGGGGGGGGTATACGAGCAGTACTTC.

The rearrangement joins TRBV9 to TRBJ1-4; weak D call: TRBD1 (5 bases). Trimming took 4 bases from V and 3 from J, leaving 10 bases between them. The germline V gene encodes CDR1 SGDLS and CDR2 YYNGEE. The CDR3 is 14 residues long. The CDR3 DNA reads as TGTGCCAGCAGCTCTTCAGGGCCTAATGAAAAACTGTTTTTT. Its translation is CASSSSGPNEKLFF.

This chain uses TRBV2 with TRBJ2-5; D not resolved. CDR3 size: 13 residues. CDR1 is SNHLY and CDR2 is FYNNEI in the germline V gene. Trimming removed 1 base at V and 7 bases at J, with 10 bases between. CDR3 in amino acids: CASSEDSLVTQYF. The CDR3 DNA sequence: TGTGCCAGCAGTGAAGACAGCCTTGTGACCCAGTACTTC.

The chain employs TRBV21-1 and TRBJ1-1; the D segment call TRBD1 is taken from the table without a DNA check. TRBV21-1 is an annotated pseudogene. This CDR3 comprises 15 residues. The CDR3 is CASSKGHRRNTEAFF. The CDR3 DNA reads as TGTGCCAGCAGCAAAGGGCACAGAAGGAACACTGAAGCTTTCTTT.

V is TRBV9 and J is TRBJ1-3; TRBD1 is a possible D gene (5 bases). The CDR3 covers 18 residues. V lost 3 bases and J lost 2, with 21 bases in between. The germline gives CDR1 SGDLS, CDR2 YYNGEE. The CDR3 region has the DNA TGTGCCAGCAGCGCCCGGGCTGGGGCACCAGCTCCTGGAAACACCATATATTTT. Encoded protein: CASSARAGAPAPGNTIYF.

V is TRBV9 and J is TRBJ1-3, with 8 bases aligning to TRBD1. Germline assignment: CDR1 SGDLS and CDR2 YYNGEE. V was clipped by 3 bases and J by 7 bases; unmatched bases: 6. The CDR3 sequence is 14 residues long. The CDR3 DNA is TGTGCCAGCAGCGATCAGGGGGCGTTGAACACCATATATTTT. This codes for CASSDQGALNTIYF.

V is TRBV28 and J is TRBJ2-1; TRBD1 might be the D (5 bases). The V gene lost 6 bases and the J gene lost 8 bases, with 17 bases spanning the gap. Germline V gene lookup returns CDR1 MDHEN and CDR2 SYDVKM. The CDR3 extends over 14 amino acids. The CDR3 DNA sequence: TGTGCCAGCAGCCCCCAGGGTTCCTCGGATGAGCAGTTCTTC. Protein: CASSPQGSSDEQFF.

The gene calls are TRBV5-1 and TRBJ2-7; TRBD1 matches 8 bases. CDR1 and CDR2 (germline): SGHRS, YFSETQ. This CDR3 contains 13 residues. Trimming removed 2 bases from V and 7 bases from J; junction bases left unmatched: 5. CDR3 sequence (DNA): TGCGCCAGCAGCTTTCAGGGGGCTCAGGAGCAGTACTTC. Translating it yields CASSFQGAQEQYF.

This chain connects TRBV5-5 to TRBJ2-7; D gene ambiguous. The CDR3 is 12 amino acids. In germline, CDR1 is SGHKS, CDR2 YYEKEE (reference sequence). With 2 bases removed from V and 3 bases from J, the gap between germline ends came to 6 bases. The CDR3 DNA sequence: TGTGCCAGCAGCTTAGCCTACTACGAGCAGTACTTC. It specifies CASSLAYYEQYF.

This chain joins TRBV29-1 and TRBJ1-4; TRBD1 matches 9 bases. There are 14 residues in the CDR3. V lost 0 bases and J lost 5; bases outside the gene matches: 1. The V gene's germline CDR1 is SQVTM and CDR2 ANQGSEA. CDR3 residues: CSVEDGTGNEKLFF. CDR3 nucleotide sequence: TGCAGCGTTGAAGATGGGACAGGGAATGAAAAACTGTTTTTT.